Here is one TCR beta chain with its context. This record belongs to a study of T cell changes during pregnancy in multiple sclerosis. Repertoires were generated with immunoSEQ multiplex PCR, while TCRdb's copy carries only in-frame clones and drops some. Of 75,000 to 95,000 clones in the sample, 92% were seen once. The CDR3 runs to 12 residues. Per germline, CDR1 SQVTM and CDR2 ANQGSEA. Trimming removed 8 bases at V and 7 bases at J, with 18 bases between. The sample here was peripheral blood, taken in the first trimester of pregnancy. The rearrangement links TRBV29-1 to TRBJ2-7, with D perhaps matching TRBD1 (6 bases). The receptor comes from a female donor with multiple sclerosis, enrolled in a pregnancy study. Written as DNA, the CDR3 is TGCAGCACAGGGACATTACTTGGGGAGCAGTACTTC. Translating it yields CSTGTLLGEQYF.